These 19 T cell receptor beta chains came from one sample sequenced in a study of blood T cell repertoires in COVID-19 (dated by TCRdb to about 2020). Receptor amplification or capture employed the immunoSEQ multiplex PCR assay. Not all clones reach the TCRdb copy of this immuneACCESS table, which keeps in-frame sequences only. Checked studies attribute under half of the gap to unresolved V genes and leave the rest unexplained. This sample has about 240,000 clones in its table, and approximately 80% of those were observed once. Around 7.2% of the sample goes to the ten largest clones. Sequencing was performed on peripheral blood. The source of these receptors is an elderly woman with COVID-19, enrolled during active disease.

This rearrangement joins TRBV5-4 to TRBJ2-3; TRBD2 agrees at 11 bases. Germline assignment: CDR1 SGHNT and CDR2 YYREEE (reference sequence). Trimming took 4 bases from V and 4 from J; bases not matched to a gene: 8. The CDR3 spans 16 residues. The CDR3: CASSPSSGRFPDTQYF. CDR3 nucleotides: TGTGCCAGCAGCCCCTCTAGCGGGAGGTTTCCAGATACGCAGTATTTT.

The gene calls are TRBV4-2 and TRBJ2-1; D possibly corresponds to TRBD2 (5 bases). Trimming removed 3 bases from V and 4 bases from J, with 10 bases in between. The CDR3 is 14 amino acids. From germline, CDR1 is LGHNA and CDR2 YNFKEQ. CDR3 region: CASSHLSGYNEQFF. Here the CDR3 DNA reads TGTGCCAGCAGCCATCTTTCGGGGTACAATGAGCAGTTCTTC.

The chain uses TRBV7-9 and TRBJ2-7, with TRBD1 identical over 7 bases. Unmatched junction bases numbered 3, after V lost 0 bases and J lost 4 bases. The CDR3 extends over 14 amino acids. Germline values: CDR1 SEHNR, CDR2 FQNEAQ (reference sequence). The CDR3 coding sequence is TGTGCCAGCAGCTTAGCGATACAGGGGTACGAGCAGTACTTC. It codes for CASSLAIQGYEQYF. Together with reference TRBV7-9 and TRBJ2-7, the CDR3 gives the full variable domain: DTGVSQNPRHKITKRGQNVTFRCDPISEHNRLYWYRQTLGQGPEFLTYFQNEAQLEKSRLLSDRFSAERPKGSFSTLEIQRTEQGDSAMYLCASSLAIQGYEQYFGPGTRLTVT.

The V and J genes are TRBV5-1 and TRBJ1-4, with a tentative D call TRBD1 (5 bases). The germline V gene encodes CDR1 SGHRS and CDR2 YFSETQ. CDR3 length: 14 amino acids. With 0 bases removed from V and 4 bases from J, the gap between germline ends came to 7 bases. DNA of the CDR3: TGCGCCAGCAGCTTGGCAGGGATTAATGAAAAACTGTTTTTT. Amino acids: CASSLAGINEKLFF.

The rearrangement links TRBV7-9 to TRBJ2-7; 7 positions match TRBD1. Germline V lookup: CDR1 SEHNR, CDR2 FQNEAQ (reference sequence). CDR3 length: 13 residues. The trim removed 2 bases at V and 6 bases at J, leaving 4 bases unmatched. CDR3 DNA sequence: TGTGCCAGCAGCTTACCAGGGGGAAGCGAGCAGTACTTC. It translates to CASSLPGGSEQYF.

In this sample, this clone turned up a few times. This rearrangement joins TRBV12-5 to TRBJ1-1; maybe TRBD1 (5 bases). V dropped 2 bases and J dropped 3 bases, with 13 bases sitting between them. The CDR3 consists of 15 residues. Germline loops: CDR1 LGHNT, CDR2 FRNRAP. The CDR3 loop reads CASGLFRGTDTEAFF. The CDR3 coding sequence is TGTGCTAGTGGTTTGTTTAGGGGCACGGACACTGAAGCTTTCTTT.

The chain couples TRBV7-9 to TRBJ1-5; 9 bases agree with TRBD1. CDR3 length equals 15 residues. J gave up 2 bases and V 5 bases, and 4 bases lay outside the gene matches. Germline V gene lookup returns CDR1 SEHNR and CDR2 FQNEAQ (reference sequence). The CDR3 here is CASSPDRGGNQPQHF. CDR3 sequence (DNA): TGTGCCAGCAGCCCGGACAGGGGAGGCAATCAGCCCCAGCATTTT. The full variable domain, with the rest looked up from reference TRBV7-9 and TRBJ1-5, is DTGVSQNPRHKITKRGQNVTFRCDPISEHNRLYWYRQTLGQGPEFLTYFQNEAQLEKSRLLSDRFSAERPKGSFSTLEIQRTEQGDSAMYLCASSPDRGGNQPQHFGDGTRLSIL.

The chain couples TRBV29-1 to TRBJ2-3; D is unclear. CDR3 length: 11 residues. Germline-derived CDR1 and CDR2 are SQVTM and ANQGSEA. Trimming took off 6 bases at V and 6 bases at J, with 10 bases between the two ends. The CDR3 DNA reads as TGCAGCGTGATTCCCGGGGATACGCAGTATTTT. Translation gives CSVIPGDTQYF.

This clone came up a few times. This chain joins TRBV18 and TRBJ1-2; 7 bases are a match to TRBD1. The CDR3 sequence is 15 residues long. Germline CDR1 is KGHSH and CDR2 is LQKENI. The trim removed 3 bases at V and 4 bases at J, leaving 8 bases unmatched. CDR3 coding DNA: TGTGCCAGCTCACCTTCTCGGGACAGTGGCTATGGCTACACCTTC. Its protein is CASSPSRDSGYGYTF.

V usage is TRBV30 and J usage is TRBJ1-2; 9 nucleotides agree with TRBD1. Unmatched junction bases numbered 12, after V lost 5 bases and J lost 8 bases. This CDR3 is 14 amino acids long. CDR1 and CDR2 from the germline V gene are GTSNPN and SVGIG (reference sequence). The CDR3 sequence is CAWLRDRDLGGYTF. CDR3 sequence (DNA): TGTGCCTGGTTGCGGGACAGGGATTTGGGCGGCTACACCTTC.

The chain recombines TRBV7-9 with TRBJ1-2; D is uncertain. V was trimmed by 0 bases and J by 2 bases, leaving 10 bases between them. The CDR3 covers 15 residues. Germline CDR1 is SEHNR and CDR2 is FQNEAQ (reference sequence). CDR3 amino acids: CASSLAGGSNYGYTF. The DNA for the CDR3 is TGTGCCAGCAGCTTAGCTGGAGGGTCGAACTATGGCTACACCTTC.

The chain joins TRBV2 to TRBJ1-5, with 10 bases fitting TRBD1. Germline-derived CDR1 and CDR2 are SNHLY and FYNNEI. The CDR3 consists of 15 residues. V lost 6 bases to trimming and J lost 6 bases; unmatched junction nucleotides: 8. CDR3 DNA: TGTGCCAGCAGAGGCCGGGACAGGGGAGGTCAGCCCCAGCATTTT. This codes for CASRGRDRGGQPQHF. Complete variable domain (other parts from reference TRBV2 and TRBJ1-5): EPEVTQTPSHQVTQMGQEVILRCVPISNHLYFYWYRQILGQKVEFLVSFYNNEISEKSEIFDDQFSVERPDGSNFTLKIRSTKLEDSAMYFCASRGRDRGGQPQHFGDGTRLSIL.

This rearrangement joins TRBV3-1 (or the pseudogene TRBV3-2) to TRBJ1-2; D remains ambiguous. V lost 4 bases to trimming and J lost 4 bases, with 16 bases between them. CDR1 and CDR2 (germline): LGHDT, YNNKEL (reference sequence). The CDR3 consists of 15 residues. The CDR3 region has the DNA TGTGCCAGCAGCCCCCGCGGTGTGCGAGGCTATGGCTACACCTTC. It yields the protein CASSPRGVRGYGYTF.

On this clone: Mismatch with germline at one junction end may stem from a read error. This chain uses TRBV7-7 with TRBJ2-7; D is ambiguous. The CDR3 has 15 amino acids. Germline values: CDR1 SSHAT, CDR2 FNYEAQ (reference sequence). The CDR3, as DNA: TGTGCTAGCACCCTATTAATACTACAATCCTACGAGCAGTACTTC. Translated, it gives CASTLLILQSYEQYF.

The CDR3 sequence is CASSRRQDNYGYTF. The CDR3 DNA reads TGTGCCAGCTCACGGCGACAGGATAACTATGGCTACACCTTC. J is TRBJ1-2 and V is TRBV18; D is perhaps TRBD1 (6 bases). V was trimmed by 4 bases and J by 1 base, leaving 10 bases between them. In germline, CDR1 is KGHSH, CDR2 LQKENI. The CDR3 covers 14 residues.

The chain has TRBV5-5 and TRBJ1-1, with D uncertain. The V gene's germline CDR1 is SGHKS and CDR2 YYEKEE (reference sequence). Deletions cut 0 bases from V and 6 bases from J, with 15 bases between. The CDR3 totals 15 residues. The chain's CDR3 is CASSLVYGSGSEAFF. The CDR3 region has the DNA TGTGCCAGCAGCTTGGTATACGGGAGCGGGTCTGAAGCTTTCTTT.

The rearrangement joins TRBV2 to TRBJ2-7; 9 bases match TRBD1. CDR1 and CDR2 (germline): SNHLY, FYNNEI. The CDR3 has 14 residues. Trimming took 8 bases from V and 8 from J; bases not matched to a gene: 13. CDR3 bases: TGTGCCAGCCCCTCCGGGACAGGGAATGGGAAGCAGTACTTC. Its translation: CASPSGTGNGKQYF.

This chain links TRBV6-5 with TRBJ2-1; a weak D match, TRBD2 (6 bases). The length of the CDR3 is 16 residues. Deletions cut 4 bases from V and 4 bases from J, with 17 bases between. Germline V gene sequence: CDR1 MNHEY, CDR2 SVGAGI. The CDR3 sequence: CASSSYRDSPYNEQFF. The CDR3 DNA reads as TGTGCCAGCAGTTCCTACCGGGACTCCCCTTACAATGAGCAGTTCTTC.

CDR3 sequence (DNA): TGTGCCAGCAGCCACGGACAGGGCAATCAGCCCCAGCATTTT. Its translation is CASSHGQGNQPQHF. The V and J genes are TRBV6-5 and TRBJ1-5; 7 bases align to TRBD1. Germline CDR1 is MNHEY and CDR2 is SVGAGI. Trimming removed 6 bases from V and 2 bases from J; junction bases left unmatched: 4. The CDR3 loop spans 14 amino acids.